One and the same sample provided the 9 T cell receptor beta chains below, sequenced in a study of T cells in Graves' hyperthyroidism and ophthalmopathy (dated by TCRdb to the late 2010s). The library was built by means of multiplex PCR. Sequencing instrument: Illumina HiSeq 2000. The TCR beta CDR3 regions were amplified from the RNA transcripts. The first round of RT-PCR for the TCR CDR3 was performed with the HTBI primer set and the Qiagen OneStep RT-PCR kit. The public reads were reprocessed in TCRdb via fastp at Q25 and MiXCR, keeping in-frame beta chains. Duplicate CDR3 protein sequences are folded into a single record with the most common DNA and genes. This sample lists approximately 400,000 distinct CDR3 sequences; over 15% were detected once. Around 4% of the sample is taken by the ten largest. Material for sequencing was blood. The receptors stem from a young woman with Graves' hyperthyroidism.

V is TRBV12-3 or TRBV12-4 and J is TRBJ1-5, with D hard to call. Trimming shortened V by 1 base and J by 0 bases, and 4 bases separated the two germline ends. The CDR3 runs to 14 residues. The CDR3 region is CASSLDLSNQPQHF. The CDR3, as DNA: TGTGCCAGCAGTTTAGACCTTAGCAATCAGCCCCAGCATTTT.

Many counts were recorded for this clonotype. CDR3 sequence reads: CASGPRGEQYF. The DNA for the CDR3 is TGTGCTAGTGGCCCCCGAGGCGAGCAGTACTTC. V usage is TRBV12-5 and J usage is TRBJ2-7, with D unclear. The V gene's germline CDR1 is LGHNT and CDR2 FRNRAP. The germline V and J ends were trimmed by 6 bases and 6 bases, with 9 bases remaining between them. There are 11 residues in the CDR3.

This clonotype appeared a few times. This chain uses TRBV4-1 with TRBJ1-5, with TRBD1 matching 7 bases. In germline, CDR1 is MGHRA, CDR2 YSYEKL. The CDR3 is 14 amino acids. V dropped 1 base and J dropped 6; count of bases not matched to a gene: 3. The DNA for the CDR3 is TGCGCCAGCAGCCAAGTGGGACAGATTCAGCCCCAGCATTTT. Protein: CASSQVGQIQPQHF.

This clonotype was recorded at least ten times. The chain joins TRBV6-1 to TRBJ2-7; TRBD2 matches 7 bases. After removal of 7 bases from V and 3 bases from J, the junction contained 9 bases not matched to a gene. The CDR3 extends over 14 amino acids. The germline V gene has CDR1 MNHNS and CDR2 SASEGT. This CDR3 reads CASTRTWGGYEQYF. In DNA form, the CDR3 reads TGTGCCAGCACGAGGACCTGGGGGGGCTACGAGCAGTACTTC.

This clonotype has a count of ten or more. The chain's CDR3 is CASSSRGLAGRTGELFF. The DNA for the CDR3 is TGTGCCAGCAGCTCTAGGGGACTAGCGGGGCGCACCGGGGAGCTGTTTTTT. The V gene is TRBV11-2, the J gene TRBJ2-2; 13 nucleotides line up with TRBD2. Germline lookup yields CDR1 SGHAT and CDR2 FQNNGV. V was pared by 4 bases and J by 4 bases, with 6 bases of the junction left unmatched. CDR3 length: 17 amino acids.

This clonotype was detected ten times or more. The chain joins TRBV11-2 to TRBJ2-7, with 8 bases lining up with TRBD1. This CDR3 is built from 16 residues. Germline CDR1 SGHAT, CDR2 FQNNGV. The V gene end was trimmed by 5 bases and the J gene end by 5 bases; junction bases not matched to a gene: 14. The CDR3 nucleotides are TGTGCCAGCAGCCTCGTAGGTTACAGGGGGGTCGACGAGCAGTACTTC. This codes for CASSLVGYRGVDEQYF.

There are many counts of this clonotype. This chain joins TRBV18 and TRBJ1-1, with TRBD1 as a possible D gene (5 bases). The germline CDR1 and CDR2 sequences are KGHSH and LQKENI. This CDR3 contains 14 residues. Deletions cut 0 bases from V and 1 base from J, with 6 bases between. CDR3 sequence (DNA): TGTGCCAGCTCACCACCAGGGGCGAACACTGAAGCTTTCTTT. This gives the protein CASSPPGANTEAFF.

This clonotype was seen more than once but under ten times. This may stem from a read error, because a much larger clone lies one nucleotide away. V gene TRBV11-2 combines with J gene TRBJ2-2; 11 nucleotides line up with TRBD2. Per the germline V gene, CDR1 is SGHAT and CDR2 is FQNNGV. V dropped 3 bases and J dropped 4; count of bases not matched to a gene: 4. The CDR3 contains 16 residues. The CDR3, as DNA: TGTGCCAGCAGCTTTTCTAGCGGGGGGAGCACCGGGGAGCTGTTTTTT. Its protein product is CASSFSSGGSTGELFF.

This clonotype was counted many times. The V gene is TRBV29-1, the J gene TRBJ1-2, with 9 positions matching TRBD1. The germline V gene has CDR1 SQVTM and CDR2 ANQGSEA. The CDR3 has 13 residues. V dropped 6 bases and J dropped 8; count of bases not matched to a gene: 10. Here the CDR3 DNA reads TGCAGCGTCCTGGGACAGGGATTAGAGGGCTACACCTTC. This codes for CSVLGQGLEGYTF.